These T cell receptor delta chains were read from a single sample in a study of gamma-delta chains in newborns, infants, children. With CATT, TCRdb re-called clones from the reads. The sample holds just under 2,500 delta-chain clones; around a tenth are singletons and the top ten take around 16%. Input material: blood. The receptor source for this set is a child who was a newborn, infant or young child, either healthy, febrile or measles-vaccinated (not recorded which). The CDR3 runs from the conserved cysteine through the conserved F or W. D genes are given only for firm matches. Size is stated for part of the rows, as once, few or many counts, or as a class when the clone is expanded.

TRDV2,TRDJ3,large,-,TGTGCCTGTGACTCGCTGGGCTATAGCTCCTGGGACACCCGACAGATGTTTTTC,CACDSLGYSSWDTRQMFF
TRDV1,TRDJ1,medium-sized,TRDD3,TGTGCTCTTGGGGAACTTGGCCCTACACTGGGGGATTTAACCGATAAACTCATCTTT,CALGELGPTLGDLTDKLIF
TRDV2,TRDJ3,large,TRDD3,TGTGCCTGTGACATACTGGGGGACTCCTGGGACACCCGACAGATGTTTTTC,CACDILGDSWDTRQMFF
TRDV1,TRDJ1,medium-sized,-,TGTGCTCTTGGGGAACTACCCGAATACGTACGGGATTGGTGCGCCGATAAACTCATCTTT,CALGELPEYVRDWCADKLIF
TRDV2,TRDJ1,medium-sized,TRDD3,TGTGCCTGTGACGGCCCGCTGGGGGATAGGAGGAGAGAAACCGATAAACTCATCTTT,CACDGPLGDRRRETDKLIF
TRDV2,TRDJ1,large,-,TGTGCCTGTGACGTCCTTAACACCGATAAACTCATCTTT,CACDVLNTDKLIF
TRDV2,TRDJ3,large,TRDD3,TGTGCCTGTGACAAGCTGGGGGATACCTGGGACACCCGACAGATGTTTTTC,CACDKLGDTWDTRQMFF
TRDV2,TRDJ1,-,TRDD3,TGTGCCTGTGACTACATACTGGGGGATACTGGGACCGATAAACTCATCTTT,CACDYILGDTGTDKLIF
TRDV2,TRDJ3,-,TRDD3,TGTGCCTGTGCCACCCTGACTGGGGGATACATCAGCTCCTGGGACACCCGACAGATGTTTTTC,CACATLTGGYISSWDTRQMFF
TRDV2,TRDJ3,-,TRDD3,TGTGCCTGTGACAAGGTACTGGGGGAGAGCTCCTGGGACACCCGACAGATGTTTTTC,CACDKVLGESSWDTRQMFF
TRDV2,TRDJ3,medium-sized,TRDD3,TGTGCCTGTGACAGGATCCAGTCTGGGGGATCTAGCTCCTGGGACACCCGACAGATGTTTTTC,CACDRIQSGGSSSWDTRQMFF
TRDV2,TRDJ1,large,TRDD3,TGTGCCTGTGACTCGAGATATTCCTTCGGAGGCTTACTGGGGGATACCGATAAACTCATCTTT,CACDSRYSFGGLLGDTDKLIF
TRDV2,TRDJ3,medium-sized,TRDD3,TGTGCCTGTGACACCCTGACTGGGGGATACATCAGCTCCTGGGACACCCGACAGATGTTTTTC,CACDTLTGGYISSWDTRQMFF
TRDV1,TRDJ1,-,-,TGTGCTCTTGGGGAACGGGCTCTCCTACCTTTACTGGGTACGTACACCGATAAACTCATCTTT,CALGERALLPLLGTYTDKLIF
TRDV1,TRDJ1,medium-sized,-,TGTGCTCTTGGGGAAGTGAGGTGGCACCCCGATAAACTCATCTTT,CALGEVRWHPDKLIF
TRDV1,TRDJ1,medium-sized,-,TGTGCTCTTGGGGAACCAACCCCTAACTACACCGATAAACTCATCTTT,CALGEPTPNYTDKLIF
TRDV2,TRDJ3,medium-sized,TRDD3,TGTGCCTGTGACAAAGTACTGGGGGATCGAAGCTCCTGGGACACCCGACAGATGTTTTTC,CACDKVLGDRSSWDTRQMFF
TRDV3,TRDJ1,-,-,TGTGCCCTTGTCCCTTTTAAGGGACCTCCACTGTACACCGATAAACTCATCTTT,CALVPFKGPPLYTDKLIF
TRDV2,TRDJ3,few,-,TGTGCCACGGTCCCATCTGGGGACATAAGCTCCTGGGACACCCGACAGATGTTTTTC,CATVPSGDISSWDTRQMFF
TRDV2,TRDJ3,-,TRDD3,TGTGCCACCGTCCTGGGGGATCCCTATAGCTCCTGGGACACCCGACAGATGTTTTTC,CATVLGDPYSSWDTRQMFF
TRDV1,TRDJ1,medium-sized,-,TGTGCTCTTGGGGAACTGGCTTCCTCGGTTGGGGGCTATAAACTCATCTTT,CALGELASSVGGYKLIF
TRDV1,TRDJ1,medium-sized,TRDD3,TGTGCTCTTGGGGAACTACTGGGGGATACAAAACTCATCTTT,CALGELLGDTKLIF
TRDV1,TRDJ1,medium-sized,TRDD2,TGTGCTCTTGGAGGACGCTTCCTACAGAGGTGGGGGGCGTACACCGATAAACTCATCTTT,CALGGRFLQRWGAYTDKLIF
TRDV1,TRDJ1,medium-sized,-,TGTGCTCTTGGGGAACTTATACCTAGCGATCCGTACACCGATAAACTCATCTTT,CALGELIPSDPYTDKLIF
TRDV1,TRDJ2,medium-sized,-,TGTGCTCTTGGGGACCTTCCCCGCCGCGTCTGGGGGGAGACAGCACAACTCTTCTTT,CALGDLPRRVWGETAQLFF
TRDV1,TRDJ1,medium-sized,-,TGTGCTCTTGGGGACCTAAGGGATAAACTCATCTTT,CALGDLRDKLIF
TRDV1,TRDJ1,few,TRDD3,TGTGCTCTTGGGGAAAGCTCACTTGGGGATACGGGGCCGTACACCGATAAACTCATCTTT,CALGESSLGDTGPYTDKLIF
TRDV2,TRDJ2,few,TRDD3,TGTGCCACCTGGGGGATAACCGCACAACTCTTCTTT,CATWGITAQLFF
TRDV2,TRDJ1,-,TRDD3,TGTGCCTGTGGGGATACGTACACCGATAAACTCATCTTT,CACGDTYTDKLIF
TRDV1,TRDJ2,-,TRDD2,TGTGCTCTTGGGGAACTAAGAGGCCTTCCTAATTCCGTCTACTGGGTGATCCCATTGGCTTTGACAGCACAACTCTTCTTT,CALGELRGLPNSVYWVIPLALTAQLFF
TRDV1,TRDJ1,-,TRDD3,TGTGCTCTCGGGGCCTTGGGAGCCGGAGTACTGGGGACCTTCTACACCGATAAACTCATCTTT,CALGALGAGVLGTFYTDKLIF
TRDV1,TRDJ1,few,-,TGTGCTCTTGGGGGCCGCTACCGTTGGGGGCCACTTCGAGACACCGATAAACTCATCTTT,CALGGRYRWGPLRDTDKLIF
TRDV2,TRDJ3,-,-,TGTGCCACCGTGGGATCCTGGGACACCCGCCAGATGTTTTTC,CATVGSWDTRQMFF
TRDV2,TRDJ3,-,TRDD3,TGTGCCACCGTGGGTACTGGGGTATCCACCTCCTGGGACACCCGACAGATGTTTTTC,CATVGTGVSTSWDTRQMFF
TRDV1,TRDJ1,medium-sized,-,TGTGCTCTTGGGGCAATAGTCTCCCTTGCACCACGTACGGCCGATAAACTCATCTTT,CALGAIVSLAPRTADKLIF
TRDV1,TRDJ4,-,TRDD3,TGTGCTCTTGGGACCGACACGGCCTACTCGCCTGGGGGTAGCAGACCCCTGATCTTT,CALGTDTAYSPGGSRPLIF
TRDV2,TRDJ1,medium-sized,TRDD3,TGTGCCTGTGACGCCCCGGGGATAACCGATAAACTCATCTTT,CACDAPGITDKLIF
TRDV1,TRDJ1,few,-,TGTGCTCTTGGGGAAAAAGGGTCGGAACCTACCGATAAACTCATCTTT,CALGEKGSEPTDKLIF
TRDV1,TRDJ2,-,-,TGTGCTCTTGGGGAACTGGCTGGTGGACCCTTTTCGACAGCACAACTCTTCTTT,CALGELAGGPFSTAQLFF
TRDV2,TRDJ2,large,TRDD3,TGTGCCTGTGACCCCCTTACTGGGGGATACCCCGCTTTGACAGCACAACTCTTCTTT,CACDPLTGGYPALTAQLFF
TRDV1,TRDJ1,-,TRDD3,TGTGCTCTTGGGGAACCCCCCTTACCTTCCTACTCTGATGGGGGATACGGTAAACTCATCTTT,CALGEPPLPSYSDGGYGKLIF
TRDV2,TRDJ1,medium-sized,TRDD3,TGTGCCTGTGACCCCCTGGGGGATACCGATAAACTCATCTTT,CACDPLGDTDKLIF
TRDV2,TRDJ2,medium-sized,-,TGTGCCTGTGACACCGTGGGGGGCCCCCCGACAGCACAACTCTTCTTT,CACDTVGGPPTAQLFF
TRDV1,TRDJ1,few,-,TGTGCTCTTGTTTTCCTCCCGAGGGGAGAGACCGATAAACTCATCTTT,CALVFLPRGETDKLIF
TRDV2,TRDJ3,-,TRDD3,TGTGCCTGTGACACCGTGGGGGATCGCTCCTGGGACACCCGACAGATGTTTTTC,CACDTVGDRSWDTRQMFF
TRDV1,TRDJ1,-,-,TGTGCTCTTGGGGAACAACTCTCCCCGGGCACCTACCGCTGGGGACCCGCTACGACCGATAAACTCATCTTT,CALGEQLSPGTYRWGPATTDKLIF
TRDV1,TRDJ1,medium-sized,TRDD3,TGTGCTCTTGGGGAACCCGACTGGGGCACCCATCACACCGATAAACTCATCTTT,CALGEPDWGTHHTDKLIF
TRDV2,TRDJ3,-,TRDD3,TGTGCCTGCGACTCCGCTGGTGGGGGATACGGGAGCTCCTGGGACACCCGACAGATGTTTTTC,CACDSAGGGYGSSWDTRQMFF
TRDV1,TRDJ1,medium-sized,-,TGTGCTCTTGGGGTCTCCCTCCTACGAGGTGTACTGGGAAGGTACACCGATAAACTCATCTTT,CALGVSLLRGVLGRYTDKLIF
TRDV1,TRDJ2,few,TRDD3,TGTGCTCTTGGGGAACTAAGAGGCCTTCCTAATTCCGTCTACTGGGGGATCCCATTGGCTTTGACAGCACAACTCTTCTTT,CALGELRGLPNSVYWGIPLALTAQLFF
TRDV2,TRDJ3,once,TRDD3,TGTGCCACCGGCTGGGGGATCAGCTCCTGGGACACCCGACAGATGTTTTTC,CATGWGISSWDTRQMFF
TRDV2,TRDJ3,-,-,TGCGCCTGTGACACCGTCGGATCAAGCTCCTGGGACACCCGACAGATGTTTTTC,CACDTVGSSSWDTRQMFF